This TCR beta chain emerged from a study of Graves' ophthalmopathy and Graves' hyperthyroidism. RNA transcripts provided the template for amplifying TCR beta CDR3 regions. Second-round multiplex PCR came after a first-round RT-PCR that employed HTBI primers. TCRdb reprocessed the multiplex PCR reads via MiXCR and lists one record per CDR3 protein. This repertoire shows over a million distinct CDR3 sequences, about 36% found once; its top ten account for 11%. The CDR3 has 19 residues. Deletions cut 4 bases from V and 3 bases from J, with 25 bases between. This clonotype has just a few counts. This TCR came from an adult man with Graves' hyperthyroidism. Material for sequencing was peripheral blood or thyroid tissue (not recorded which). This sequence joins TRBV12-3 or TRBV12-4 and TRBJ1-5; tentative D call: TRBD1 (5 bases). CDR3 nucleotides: TGTGCCAGCAGTTCCCTTATTCAGGGCCCACGGACTCCCAATCAGCCCCAGCATTTT. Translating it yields CASSSLIQGPRTPNQPQHF.